This T cell receptor beta chain came from a study of regulatory T cells in long-lasting Graves disease (dated by TCRdb to 2020 to 2023). For context, the study as a whole: In the newly diagnosed Graves' disease group, patients had been taking antithyroid drugs for less than 3 months. This study used TCR sequencing and RNA sequencing of peripheral blood to compare persistent Graves' disease patients against newly diagnosed Graves' disease patients. The study was registered as a clinical trial and conducted in China. A total of about 35 samples underwent TCR sequencing: about 13 from persistent and some 20 from newly diagnosed Graves' disease patients. Points the paper makes about the study in general: More public clonotypes were shared among persistent patients (2,741) than among newly diagnosed patients (more than 900). TRBV28, TRBJ1-2 and TRBJ2-5 were preferentially used in persistent disease, while TRBV20-1 and TRBJ2-1 were favored in newly diagnosed disease. Peripheral blood alone was examined, since thyroid tissue, which constituted the primary lesion, could not be accessed. Only the TCR beta chain was sequenced and analyzed. The authors acknowledged the small sample size as a limitation that may reduce accuracy. Compared with newly diagnosed patients, patients with persistent Graves' disease had lower TCR Shannon entropy and fewer highly expanded clones, which suggests clonal expansion.

The table lists this clonotype with many counts. The antigen this receptor binds is unknown. No base quality information exists; no much larger clone differs at one position. Library method: multiplex PCR. The sequencer listed for this sample is Illumina HiSeq 4000. iRepertoire HTBI primers and Arm-PCR amplification of CDR3 regions were used to construct TCR beta libraries. Gel purification was performed on PCR products prior to sequencing. The published analysis was carried out like this. A total of 62 TRBV and 14 TRBJ segments were identified across samples and were used for gene usage analysis of CDR3 amino acid clonotypes. COPE and FqMerger were used to merge the filtered high-quality paired reads into contigs. BLAST was used to align contigs to the IMGT TRBV, TRBD and TRBJ reference genes, and CDR3 was defined following IMGT. Clonotypes above 0.1% frequency were classified as highly expanded clones. Repertoire diversity was measured by Shannon entropy, and V-J evenness by the Gini coefficient. A clonotype was considered public if more than one individual shared it. In TCRdb, the public reads were trimmed at Q25 with fastp and aligned with MiXCR, with productive beta chains retained. Every CDR3 protein is listed once, alongside the most common genes and DNA of its rows. TCRdb assigned the V and J calls; the authors' analysis was not used. This sample gives 500,000 or so distinct CDR3 sequences in total; 14% of them show up just once. Approximately 17% of the sample is taken by the ten largest.

Cut back by 3 bases and 0 bases, the V and J ends lie 9 bases apart. The CDR3 covers 14 residues, taking in both the cysteine and the phenylalanine. Only the CDR3 DNA stays, 42 bases, in frame from base 1. The germline V gene encodes CDR1 SQVTM and CDR2 ANQGSEA. The meaning of the sample's time point label: newly diagnosed GD, antithyroid drugs for less than 3 months. RNA was extracted from PBMCs in TRIzol for both TCR sequencing and RNA sequencing. The diagnosis of Graves' disease was made according to American Thyroid Association guidelines. Recruitment of patients was carried out at an endocrinology department in Xi'an, China. Each patient gave approximately 8.8 milliliters of peripheral blood, collected in an EDTA anticoagulant tube. Ficoll Paque Plus density gradient separation was used to isolate PBMCs, and no further T cell sorting was done. An Agilent 2100 Bioanalyzer and agarose gel were used to check RNA quality, and a NanoDrop 2000 was used to measure RNA concentration.

This sample also appeared in a second study, on T cells in Graves' hyperthyroidism and ophthalmopathy. Drawing on the second study: A patient counted as having stable Graves' hyperthyroidism if no progression to ophthalmopathy occurred over 18 months of follow-up. Hyperthyroidism patients were aged 18 to 65 years and newly diagnosed, with disease duration of less than 2 months. The study excluded patients with uncontrolled infections, other autoimmune diseases, pregnancy or lactation. Diagnoses were established on the basis of clinical symptoms, serum thyroxine and TRAb, thyroid ultrasound, and orbital computed tomography. The first round of RT-PCR for the TCR CDR3 was performed with the HTBI primer set and the Qiagen OneStep RT-PCR kit. Blood samples also contained most of the expanded thyroid clonotypes (frequency above 0.001), which suggests that blood repertoires may reflect thyroid immune responses. A 13 V-J signature model separated ophthalmopathy from stable hyperthyroidism, with approximately 87% sensitivity and roughly 81% specificity in cross-validation and 80%/75% in testing. During validation, the model predicted progression to ophthalmopathy a median of about 6.3 months ahead of onset, with almost 71% sensitivity and roughly 72% specificity. TCR V-J signatures able to tell the groups apart were searched for in a discovery cohort of 100 patients, of whom more than 40 had Graves' ophthalmopathy and 55 to 65 had stable Graves' hyperthyroidism. An independent validation cohort of 18 to 20 hyperthyroidism patients and approximately 15 patients who later progressed to ophthalmopathy tested prospective prediction of ophthalmopathy. The roughly 100 discovery patients were divided at random into training and test sets in a 7:3 ratio. The study also compared thyroid tissue and blood T-cell repertoires from roughly 6 Graves' hyperthyroidism patients. Once sampling was done, hyperthyroidism patients were given methimazole at a starting dose of 30 mg daily, whereas ophthalmopathy patients were given high-dose intravenous methylprednisolone. Libraries were constructed in a second round of multiplex PCR, after which size selection and purification were performed. Libraries were sequenced paired-end with 100 bp reads on an Illumina HiSeq2000. SOAPnuke was used to process the raw data, with reads discarded if the reads contained adapters or uncalled bases, had a mean Phred below 15, or lacked an exact constant-primer or identifier match. High-quality paired reads were merged with COPE v1.2.5, and unique nucleotide sequences were defined as clonotypes. MiTCR v1.1 was used to align the clonotypes against IMGT TRBV, TRBD and TRBJ reference segments. The analysis was restricted to V-J combinations with a frequency above 0.0001, which together covered about 99% of the repertoires. The TCS score was defined as the ratio of F50 (clonal expansion) to E x V (chaos), calculated using BLOSUM62-based TCRdist between CDR3 peptides within each V-J. Welch's t-statistics and random forest reduced 450 to 600 V-J features to 13, which were used in a naive Bayes classifier (R e1071). Sample size was not statistically predetermined, and blinding of investigators to group allocation was not performed. The paper describes TCR Vbeta CDR3 sequencing of 120 to 150 peripheral blood samples, made up of 43 ophthalmopathy patients, approximately 73 hyperthyroidism patients and 17 progressor patients.

The receptor chain draws on TRBV29-1 and TRBJ2-1, with no confidently assigned D gene. This specimen was peripheral blood mononuclear cells (PBMCs), taken at new diagnosis, from a patient treated with antithyroid drugs. This receptor was obtained from a woman between 45 and 60 years old with Graves disease. Donor details come from another sample of the same person, matched by shared clones. At the DNA level, the sequence is TGCAGCGTTGACCGCCGGAGCTCCTACAATGAGCAGTTCTTC. This yields the protein CSVDRRSSYNEQFF.